What follows are 31 T cell receptor beta chains derived from one specimen sequenced in a study of control samples from healthy donors and cancer patients. Some clones are missing from TCRdb's copy, which holds only in-frame ones; the method was immunoSEQ multiplex PCR. The sample records about 190,000 clones, over 80% being singletons. The sample taken for sequencing was blood. Every receptor here comes from a man aged 30 to 45 in good health.

The V gene is TRBV30, the J gene TRBJ1-3; 7 bases align to TRBD1. The V segment lost 4 bases and the J segment 2 bases; nucleotides outside the gene matches: 5. This CDR3 is 14 amino acids long. The germline gives CDR1 GTSNPN, CDR2 SVGIG (reference sequence). This CDR3 reads CAWKGTVTGNTIYF. The CDR3 region has the DNA TGTGCCTGGAAAGGGACAGTGACTGGAAACACCATATATTTT.

CDR3 DNA sequence: TGTGCCAGCAGTGAATTTACCTACACTGAAGCTTTCTTT. This codes for CASSEFTYTEAFF. V usage is TRBV25-1 and J usage is TRBJ1-1; D is unclear. The CDR3 runs to 13 residues. The germline V and J ends were trimmed by 1 base and 3 bases, with 6 bases remaining between them. CDR1 and CDR2 (germline): MGHDK, SYGVNS.

The V call is TRBV10-3, the J call TRBJ2-3; D perhaps matches TRBD2 (7 bases). From germline, CDR1 is ENHRY and CDR2 SYGVKD. The V end lost 10 bases, the J end lost 4 bases, and 24 bases lay between the germline ends. This CDR3 has 16 amino acids. CDR3 DNA: TGTGCCACCCGCGTGGGAGCCGGGGGGCCTTCAGATACGCAGTATTTT. Translated, it gives CATRVGAGGPSDTQYF.

This chain uses TRBV5-1 with TRBJ1-2; 7 nucleotides align to TRBD1. Trimming took 4 bases from V and 2 from J; bases not matched to a gene: 5. Germline V lookup: CDR1 SGHRS, CDR2 YFSETQ. This CDR3 has 14 amino acids. The CDR3 sequence is CASSAMGQNYGYTF. CDR3 sequence (DNA): TGCGCCAGCAGCGCGATGGGACAGAACTATGGCTACACCTTC.

V is TRBV11-1 and J is TRBJ2-7; tentative D call: TRBD1 (5 bases). The CDR3 has 15 amino acids. CDR1 is SGHAT and CDR2 is FQDESV in the germline V gene (reference sequence). V was trimmed by 3 bases and J by 3 bases, leaving 15 bases between them. The CDR3 DNA is TGTGCCAGCAGCTTGGCCCCGCAGGGCGACTACGAGCAGTACTTC. Protein sequence: CASSLAPQGDYEQYF.

The V call is TRBV5-1, the J call TRBJ1-2; D perhaps matches TRBD1 (5 bases). V lost 0 bases to trimming and J lost 1 base, with 10 bases between them. Germline CDR1 reads SGHRS; CDR2 reads YFSETQ. This CDR3 spans 15 amino acids. CDR3 amino acids: CASSLAGGSNYGYTF. The DNA of the CDR3 is TGCGCCAGCAGCTTGGCCGGGGGGAGTAACTATGGCTACACCTTC. The full variable domain, in which reference TRBV5-1 and TRBJ1-2 provide the parts outside the CDR3, is KAGVTQTPRYLIKTRGQQVTLSCSPISGHRSVSWYQQTPGQGLQFLFEYFSETQRNKGNFPGRFSGRQFSNSRSEMNVSTLELGDSALYLCASSLAGGSNYGYTFGSGTRLTVV.

This sequence joins TRBV25-1 and TRBJ1-1, with D uncertain. The germline V gene has CDR1 MGHDK and CDR2 SYGVNS. V was trimmed by 2 bases and J by 5 bases, leaving 9 bases between them. The CDR3 totals 13 residues. DNA for the CDR3: TGTGCCAGCAGTGAAGAGGGTTGGACTGAAGCTTTCTTT. Its translation: CASSEEGWTEAFF.

The rearrangement joins TRBV5-5 to TRBJ2-2; D uncertain. CDR3 length: 16 amino acids. In germline, CDR1 is SGHKS, CDR2 YYEKEE (reference sequence). V lost 4 bases, J lost 0 bases, and 13 bases lay in between. In DNA, the CDR3 is TGTGCCAGCAGCCATGGACGGTTCGCGAACACCGGGGAGCTGTTTTTT. This sequence encodes CASSHGRFANTGELFF.

The chain uses TRBV4-1 and TRBJ1-2, with D uncertain. Looked up from germline, CDR1 is MGHRA and CDR2 is YSYEKL. V lost 7 bases to trimming and J lost 5 bases, with 17 bases between them. The CDR3 has 14 residues. The CDR3 sequence is CASTPSGVRYGYTF. DNA for the CDR3: TGCGCCAGCACCCCCAGCGGGGTGCGTTATGGCTACACCTTC.

CDR3 in DNA: TGTGCCAGCAGCTCTAAACTGATGAACACTGAAGCTTTCTTT. Translating it yields CASSSKLMNTEAFF. The chain joins TRBV3-1 (or the pseudogene TRBV3-2) to TRBJ1-1; D remains unclear. CDR3 length equals 14 residues. The germline V and J ends were trimmed by 5 bases and 0 bases, with 10 bases remaining between them. The germline V gene has CDR1 LGHDT and CDR2 YNNKEL (reference sequence).

J is TRBJ1-5 and V is TRBV27, with 7 positions matching TRBD1. CDR3 size: 15 residues. Germline values: CDR1 MNHEY, CDR2 SMNVEV (reference sequence). J gave up 7 bases and V 6 bases, and 12 bases lay outside the gene matches. The CDR3 protein is CASRIDRAEGQPQHF. For the CDR3, the DNA is TGTGCCAGCAGAATCGACAGGGCAGAAGGACAGCCCCAGCATTTT.

This chain connects TRBV7-9 to TRBJ1-2; D uncertain. The length of the CDR3 is 14 residues. From germline, CDR1 is SEHNR and CDR2 FQNEAQ (reference sequence). With 2 bases removed from V and 1 base from J, the gap between germline ends came to 8 bases. The CDR3 here is CASSLSQINYGYTF. Written as DNA, the CDR3 is TGTGCCAGCAGCTTAAGCCAAATTAACTATGGCTACACCTTC.

J is TRBJ1-1 and V is TRBV7-9, with 7 bases identical to TRBD1. Germline CDR1 is SEHNR and CDR2 is FQNEAQ (reference sequence). The CDR3 is 17 amino acids. Trimming took 4 bases from V and 0 from J; bases not matched to a gene: 11. The CDR3, as DNA: TGTGCCAGCAGCTCACCCCGGGACAGTCTCCTGAACACTGAAGCTTTCTTT. Its translation: CASSSPRDSLLNTEAFF.

This CDR3 reads CSVNAGRYGYTF. The DNA of the CDR3 is TGCAGCGTTAATGCAGGGCGCTATGGCTACACCTTC. V is TRBV29-1 and J is TRBJ1-2; perhaps TRBD1 as D (5 bases). The CDR3 spans 12 residues. Germline values: CDR1 SQVTM, CDR2 ANQGSEA. Between the trimmed V and J ends, which lost 5 bases and 4 bases, there was a span of 11 bases.

The CDR3 DNA is TGCGCCAGCAGCCCCACCCTAGCGCTTATGAATGAGCAGTTCTTC. Translation: CASSPTLALMNEQFF. This chain uses TRBV5-1 with TRBJ2-1; perhaps TRBD2 as D (6 bases). Germline V gene data show CDR1 as SGHRS and CDR2 as YFSETQ. The length of the CDR3 is 15 residues. V dropped 4 bases and J dropped 7 bases, with 18 bases sitting between them.

V usage is TRBV19 and J usage is TRBJ2-1; D uncertain. This CDR3 comprises 17 residues. The V and J ends lost 2 bases and 3 bases respectively, with 17 bases between them. Germline assignment: CDR1 LNHDA and CDR2 SQIVND (reference sequence). Written as DNA, the CDR3 is TGTGCCAGTAGTATATCGCAGCCCCCTAGTAACTACAATGAGCAGTTCTTC. Translated, it gives CASSISQPPSNYNEQFF.

This chain uses TRBV4-2 with TRBJ1-3, with TRBD1 as a possible D gene (6 bases). Trimming left V 0 bases short and J 2 bases short, with 11 bases between. Germline values: CDR1 LGHNA, CDR2 YNFKEQ. The CDR3 totals 16 residues. CDR3 loop: CASSQDLQGPGNTIYF. The DNA of the CDR3 is TGTGCCAGCAGCCAAGACTTACAGGGCCCTGGAAACACCATATATTTT.

This chain joins TRBV30 and TRBJ2-1; no clear D. CDR1 GTSNPN and CDR2 SVGIG come from the germline V gene (reference sequence). The CDR3 runs 13 residues. Deletions cut 1 base from V and 8 bases from J, with 12 bases between. CDR3 in DNA: TGTGCCTGGAGTGGTCTCCGGGCGGATGAGCAGTTCTTC. Translation: CAWSGLRADEQFF.

This clone occurred once. The chain links TRBV27 to TRBJ1-1; 7 nucleotides line up with TRBD1. Germline CDR1 MNHEY, CDR2 SMNVEV (reference sequence). V gave up 4 bases and J gave up 4 bases; unmatched junction bases: 9. The CDR3 is made up of 15 amino acids. CDR3 amino acids: CASSSPSPGGTEAFF. CDR3 DNA: TGTGCCAGCAGTTCACCCTCCCCAGGGGGCACTGAAGCTTTCTTT.

The chain recombines TRBV27 with TRBJ1-5; maybe TRBD1 (5 bases). This CDR3 spans 14 amino acids. In germline, CDR1 is MNHEY, CDR2 SMNVEV (reference sequence). Between the trimmed V and J ends, which lost 1 base and 5 bases, there was a span of 9 bases. CDR3 in amino acids: CASSLWGGDQPQHF. CDR3 bases: TGTGCCAGCAGTTTATGGGGGGGTGATCAGCCCCAGCATTTT.

The V call is TRBV6-6, the J call TRBJ2-7; D tentatively reads TRBD1 or TRBD2 (5 bases each). The CDR3 consists of 15 residues. Germline assignment: CDR1 MNHNY and CDR2 SVGAGI (reference sequence). V lost 0 bases, J lost 2 bases, and 11 bases lay in between. The CDR3 sequence: CASSYSGDGPYEQYF. The CDR3 nucleotides read TGTGCCAGCAGTTACTCGGGGGACGGTCCCTACGAGCAGTACTTC.

J is TRBJ2-1 and V is TRBV2; the match to TRBD1 covers 11 bases. With V trimmed by 7 bases and J by 8 bases, 7 bases remained unmatched. Germline CDR1 SNHLY, CDR2 FYNNEI. This CDR3 is 14 amino acids long. The CDR3 coding sequence is TGTGCCAGCACCGCCGGACAGGGGGCCCATGAGCAGTTCTTC. Translated, it gives CASTAGQGAHEQFF.

This chain connects TRBV5-1 to TRBJ2-7; no clear D. V was pared by 0 bases and J by 3 bases, with 13 bases between. The germline gives CDR1 SGHRS, CDR2 YFSETQ. The CDR3 has 15 residues. For the CDR3, the DNA is TGCGCCAGCAGCTTGGTGGACGTCCAGCACTACGAGCAGTACTTC. Amino acid sequence: CASSLVDVQHYEQYF.

The rearrangement links TRBV27 to TRBJ1-1, with D perhaps TRBD1 (5 bases). Germline CDR1 MNHEY, CDR2 SMNVEV (reference sequence). The CDR3 spans 14 residues. With 7 bases removed from V and 2 bases from J, the gap between germline ends came to 14 bases. CDR3 bases: TGTGCCAGCACCCCGGGACGGATCAACACTGAAGCTTTCTTT. The encoded protein is CASTPGRINTEAFF.

This rearrangement joins TRBV5-6 to TRBJ2-7; D unresolved. Germline V gene data show CDR1 as SGHDT and CDR2 as YYEEEE. Trimming stripped 4 bases from V and 5 bases from J, with 13 bases between. The CDR3 loop spans 13 amino acids. The CDR3 coding sequence is TGTGCCAGCAGCCTCTCGGGCTTCAACGAGCAGTACTTC. The encoded protein is CASSLSGFNEQYF.

The rearrangement uses TRBV19 and TRBJ2-6; D gene ambiguous. Per germline, CDR1 LNHDA and CDR2 SQIVND (reference sequence). CDR3 length: 16 residues. Deletions cut 2 bases from V and 0 bases from J, with 8 bases between. The CDR3 region is CASSIFSGSGANVLTF. CDR3 DNA: TGTGCCAGTAGTATATTTTCGGGCTCTGGGGCCAACGTCCTGACTTTC. Full variable domain (remainder filled in from reference TRBV19 and TRBJ2-6): DGGITQSPKYLFRKEGQNVTLSCEQNLNHDAMYWYRQDPGQGLRLIYYSQIVNDFQKGDIAEGYSVSREKKESFPLTVTSAQKNPTAFYLCASSIFSGSGANVLTFGAGSRLTVL.

This clone was seen only once. The V gene is TRBV25-1, the J gene TRBJ1-2; 8 nucleotides match TRBD1. Germline values: CDR1 MGHDK, CDR2 SYGVNS. V shed 4 bases and J 6 bases; nucleotides not matched to a gene: 1. CDR3 length: 12 residues. The DNA of the CDR3 is TGTGCCAGCAGTGGGACAGGGAATGGCTACACCTTC. Amino acid sequence: CASSGTGNGYTF.

The chain joins TRBV2 to TRBJ1-6; D remains ambiguous. Germline CDR1 reads SNHLY; CDR2 reads FYNNEI. The CDR3 extends over 14 amino acids. Trimming shortened V by 6 bases and J by 5 bases, and 11 bases separated the two germline ends. This CDR3 is CASRPGTHNSPLHF. DNA for the CDR3: TGTGCCAGCAGACCCGGCACGCATAATTCACCCCTCCACTTT.

V and J are TRBV24-1 and TRBJ2-1; no definite D call. V lost 7 bases and J lost 0, with 9 bases in between. The CDR3 length is 14 residues. Germline V gene lookup returns CDR1 KGHDR and CDR2 SFDVKD. The CDR3 sequence: CATSTDFSYNEQFF. CDR3 sequence (DNA): TGTGCCACCAGCACAGATTTCTCCTACAATGAGCAGTTCTTC.

The CDR3 sequence: CASRPGLTNTGELFF. In nucleotides, the CDR3 is TGTGCCAGCAGGCCGGGACTGACGAACACCGGGGAGCTGTTTTTT. The chain has TRBV6-5 and TRBJ2-2, with D possibly matching TRBD2 (6 bases). Trimming removed 6 bases from V and 0 bases from J, with 11 bases in between. This CDR3 contains 15 residues. Germline CDR1 is MNHEY and CDR2 is SVGAGI.

The chain joins TRBV14 to TRBJ1-6; TRBD1 might be the D (6 bases). The germline V gene encodes CDR1 SGHDN and CDR2 FVKESK. V lost 3 bases and J 15 bases, leaving 18 bases between the germline ends. The CDR3 runs 14 residues. DNA for the CDR3: TGTGCCAGCAGCCAGGGAGGTGGTCGGGACATCCTCCACTTT. Protein sequence: CASSQGGGRDILHF.